This entry lists 21 T cell receptor beta chains sequenced from one sample in a study of regulatory T cells in long-lasting Graves disease. Specified time point: persistent/refractory GD, antithyroid drugs over 5 years with positive TRAb. Construction of the TCR library relied on RNA isolated from PBMCs. Arm-PCR with iRepertoire HTBI primers amplified the CDR3 regions for these TCR beta libraries. TCRdb passed the multiplex PCR reads through MiXCR, listing each CDR3 protein once. The sample holds 360,000 or so distinct CDR3 sequences, roughly 25% seen once. Here the sequenced sample was peripheral blood mononuclear cells (PBMCs), taken when the disease was refractory, from a patient treated with antithyroid drugs. Receptors originate from a woman aged 40-49 years with Graves disease.

This clonotype was detected a few times. The chain uses TRBV27 and TRBJ1-5; a possible D gene is TRBD1 (5 bases). Germline V lookup: CDR1 MNHEY, CDR2 SMNVEV (reference sequence). The CDR3 is 16 amino acids. The V and J ends lost 6 bases and 2 bases respectively, with 17 bases between them. CDR3 protein: CASRRMRQGGNQPQHF. The CDR3 DNA reads as TGTGCCAGCAGAAGAATGCGGCAGGGCGGCAATCAGCCCCAGCATTTT.

With regard to this clonotype: Its ends do not fully match the called genes, so a read error is possible. The chain couples TRBV28 to TRBJ2-3; no clear D. The CDR3 runs to 13 residues. Germline V gene lookup returns CDR1 MDHEN and CDR2 SYDVKM. The CDR3 here is CASSRQLTDTRYF. CDR3 sequence (DNA): TGTGCCAGCAGCAGACAACTCACAGATACGCGGTATTTT.

This clonotype has at least ten counts. A far larger clone differs by one base, so this is likely a read error. V usage is TRBV6-1 and J usage is TRBJ2-5, with D perhaps TRBD2 (6 bases). The V gene's germline CDR1 is MNHNS and CDR2 SASEGT. The V gene lost 5 bases and the J gene lost 4 bases, with 23 bases spanning the gap. The length of the CDR3 is 17 residues. CDR3 sequence reads: CASSHYGGTGTRETQYF. The CDR3 nucleotides are TGTGCCAGCAGTCACTACGGAGGGACCGGGACTCGAGAGACCCAGTACTTC.

Here the CDR3 DNA reads TGTGCCACCAGTGATGGGCCGGGACAGGGACACTACGAGCAGTACTTC. Translation gives CATSDGPGQGHYEQYF. This rearrangement joins TRBV24-1 to TRBJ2-7, with 9 bases fitting TRBD1. V trimming: 3 bases; J trimming: 3 bases; junction bases outside the gene matches: 8. Germline assignment: CDR1 KGHDR and CDR2 SFDVKD. CDR3 length: 16 residues.

Many counts were recorded for this clonotype. The CDR3 is CASSLSGGNEQYF. CDR3 bases: TGTGCCAGCAGCTTAAGTGGCGGGAACGAGCAGTACTTC. J is TRBJ2-7 and V is TRBV7-9, with D possibly being TRBD2 (6 bases). Trimming removed 2 bases at V and 5 bases at J, with 10 bases between. CDR3 length equals 13 residues. Germline lookup yields CDR1 SEHNR and CDR2 FQNEAQ (reference sequence).

The table lists this clonotype with many counts. The V call is TRBV28, the J call TRBJ2-7, with D unresolved. Looked up from germline, CDR1 is MDHEN and CDR2 is SYDVKM. With 5 bases removed from V and 3 bases from J, the gap between germline ends came to 8 bases. The CDR3 length is 12 residues. CDR3: CASSPTVYEQYF. CDR3 coding DNA: TGTGCCAGCAGTCCGACGGTCTACGAGCAGTACTTC.

The chain employs TRBV3-1 and TRBJ2-6; D gene ambiguous. The V end was cut by 1 base, the J end by 0 bases, with 10 bases between. The germline CDR1 and CDR2 sequences are LGHDT and YNNKEL (reference sequence). The CDR3 has 17 residues. CDR3 region: CASSQAGFRSGANVLTF. CDR3 DNA sequence: TGTGCCAGCAGCCAAGCAGGATTCCGCTCTGGGGCCAACGTCCTGACTTTC.

This clonotype was counted many times. The gene calls are TRBV2 and TRBJ2-7; D is undetermined. The germline gives CDR1 SNHLY, CDR2 FYNNEI. V dropped 3 bases and J dropped 3 bases, with 3 bases sitting between them. CDR3 size: 11 residues. As DNA, the CDR3 is TGTGCCAGCAGTGAGATCTACGAGCAGTACTTC. It encodes CASSEIYEQYF.

About this clonotype: The junction departs from germline at one end; a sequencing error may be responsible. V and J are TRBV3-1 and TRBJ2-7; no reliable D call. Germline values: CDR1 LGHDT, CDR2 YNNKEL (reference sequence). The CDR3 contains 13 residues. The DNA for the CDR3 is TGTGCCAGCAGCCAAGATGAGTACTACGAGCGGTACTTC. Amino acids: CASSQDEYYERYF.

This clonotype was seen once. The chain employs TRBV7-2 and TRBJ2-3; D ambiguous. This CDR3 contains 16 residues. V was shortened by 3 bases and J by 2 bases, with 15 bases between the two germline ends. Germline assignment: CDR1 SGHTA and CDR2 FQGNSA. The DNA for the CDR3 is TGTGCCAGCAGCTTCCAGCCCCCAGCCTACACAGATACGCAGTATTTT. This codes for CASSFQPPAYTDTQYF.

This rearrangement joins TRBV6-2 or TRBV6-3 to TRBJ1-6; D is uncertain. There are 18 residues in the CDR3. V dropped 2 bases and J dropped 0 bases, with 14 bases sitting between them. CDR1 is MNHEY, CDR2 SVGEGT, per germline. The chain's CDR3 is CASSYGSTASSYNSPLHF. In DNA, the CDR3 is TGTGCCAGCAGTTACGGTTCGACGGCTAGCTCCTATAATTCACCCCTCCACTTT.

The chain carries TRBV2 and TRBJ1-2; D is possibly TRBD1 (5 bases). Per the germline V gene, CDR1 is SNHLY and CDR2 is FYNNEI. There are 14 residues in the CDR3. V was cut by 3 bases and J by 7 bases, with 15 bases left in between. Here the CDR3 reads CASSDVGGFVGYTF. In DNA form, the CDR3 reads TGTGCCAGCAGTGACGTCGGGGGATTTGTTGGCTACACCTTC.

This clonotype appeared many times. Being one base from a much bigger clone, this may be a read error. The chain carries TRBV27 and TRBJ1-5; 10 positions agree with TRBD1. There are 12 residues in the CDR3. Germline V lookup: CDR1 MNHEY, CDR2 SMNVEV (reference sequence). V was clipped by 10 bases and J by 5 bases; unmatched bases: 2. DNA of the CDR3: TGTGCCACCGGACAGGGGGATCAGCCCCAGCATTTT. Its translation: CATGQGDQPQHF.

This clonotype has a count of ten or more. This chain uses TRBV24-1 with TRBJ1-2; 9 bases fit TRBD1. Germline values: CDR1 KGHDR, CDR2 SFDVKD. The J segment lost 9 bases and the V segment lost 5 bases, leaving 12 bases of the junction unmatched. The CDR3 sequence is 15 residues long. CDR3 sequence: CATSAGPGQGVRYTF. CDR3 coding DNA: TGTGCCACCAGTGCAGGACCGGGACAGGGTGTGCGCTACACCTTC.

The genes are TRBV18 and TRBJ1-6; D is undetermined. V shed 2 bases and J shed 3 bases, with 5 bases lying between them. The CDR3 covers 14 residues. CDR1 is KGHSH, CDR2 LQKENI, per germline. The CDR3 region has the DNA TGTGCCAGCTCACCAGGGGACTATAATTCACCCCTCCACTTT. Its protein product is CASSPGDYNSPLHF.

This clonotype was seen a few times. The chain combines TRBV4-1 with TRBJ1-4, with no clear D. This CDR3 is built from 15 residues. V shed 2 bases and J shed 0 bases, with 7 bases lying between them. Looked up from germline, CDR1 is MGHRA and CDR2 is YSYEKL. The CDR3 here is CASSQTGATNEKLFF. CDR3 DNA sequence: TGCGCCAGCAGCCAAACGGGTGCAACTAATGAAAAACTGTTTTTT.

This clonotype was seen repeatedly, ten times or more. The chain carries TRBV28 and TRBJ1-2; D is perhaps TRBD1 (5 bases). CDR1 and CDR2 (germline): MDHEN, SYDVKM. Trimming cost V 3 bases and J 8 bases, with 10 bases left between them. The CDR3 length is 12 residues. The CDR3 reads CASSLKGWGYTF. The DNA of the CDR3 is TGTGCCAGCAGTTTGAAGGGGTGGGGCTACACCTTC.

This clonotype was detected many times. The V and J genes are TRBV12-3 or TRBV12-4 and TRBJ2-7, with TRBD1 as a possible D gene (6 bases). Trimming stripped 2 bases from V and 5 bases from J, with 7 bases between. This CDR3 comprises 12 residues. CDR3 nucleotide sequence: TGTGCCAGCAGTTTATGGACAGACGAGCAGTACTTC. Translated, it gives CASSLWTDEQYF.

This clonotype was seen ten or more times. This sequence joins TRBV18 and TRBJ2-5; D remains unclear. Germline-derived CDR1 and CDR2 are KGHSH and LQKENI. CDR3 length: 13 residues. V was cut by 2 bases and J by 0 bases, with 4 bases left in between. Written as DNA, the CDR3 is TGTGCCAGCTCACCAGGGAACCAAGAGACCCAGTACTTC. This encodes CASSPGNQETQYF.

With regard to this clonotype: This sequence may be a read error, since a much larger clone differs from it by one base. The chain carries TRBV6-1 and TRBJ1-1; possible D gene TRBD1, 6 bases. Trimming took off 2 bases at V and 1 base at J, with 14 bases between the two ends. The CDR3 runs 16 residues. CDR1 and CDR2 (germline): MNHNS, SASEGT. This CDR3 is CASSETVLGGNTEAFF. The CDR3 bases are TGTGCCAGCAGTGAAACTGTTTTAGGGGGGAACACTGAAGCTTTCTTT.

This clonotype was observed many times. V usage is TRBV28 and J usage is TRBJ2-7; no clear D. Germline V gene sequence: CDR1 MDHEN, CDR2 SYDVKM. V lost 1 base and J 1 base, leaving 20 bases between the germline ends. The CDR3 length is 18 residues. CDR3 residues: CASSLLIDGFTSSYEQYF. For the CDR3, the DNA is TGTGCCAGCAGTTTATTGATTGATGGGTTCACCTCGTCCTACGAGCAGTACTTC.